Below, 19 T cell receptor beta chains from the same sample are listed, as sequenced in a study of graft-versus-host responses after intestinal transplantation. Only in-frame clones appear in the TCRdb table, and some are missing; sequencing was by immunoSEQ multiplex PCR. The table shows tens of thousands of clones, with 84% occurring only once. Their antigens remain unidentified. The sample consisted of unstimulated CD4+ T cells sorted from spleen or lymph node cells, taken before transplant. The source of these receptors is a human donor who was the organ donor for an intestinal transplant.

The V and J genes are TRBV5-4 and TRBJ2-3, with D possibly TRBD2 on 6 matching bases. From germline, CDR1 is SGHNT and CDR2 YYREEE (reference sequence). This CDR3 contains 15 residues. The ends were cut back, 4 bases at V and 2 bases at J, with 14 bases in the middle. The CDR3 DNA reads TGTGCCAGCAGCCTGCGGGGCGGTTTCACAGATACGCAGTATTTT. Protein product: CASSLRGGFTDTQYF. Based on the CDR3 plus reference TRBV5-4 and TRBJ2-3, the full variable domain is ETGVTQSPTHLIKTRGQQVTLRCSSQSGHNTVSWYQQALGQGPQFIFQYYREEENGRGNFPPRFSGLQFPNYSSELNVNALELDDSALYLCASSLRGGFTDTQYFGPGTRLTVL.

J is TRBJ1-5 and V is TRBV19, with 7 nucleotides matching TRBD1. This CDR3 spans 14 amino acids. V shed 6 bases, J shed 9 bases, and the junction held 11 bases outside the gene matches. Germline-derived CDR1 and CDR2 are LNHDA and SQIVND (reference sequence). The CDR3 region is CASSPNRGPRPQHF. CDR3 bases: TGTGCCAGTAGCCCAAACAGGGGACCGAGGCCCCAGCATTTT.

This rearrangement joins TRBV28 to TRBJ1-1, with TRBD1 matching over 9 bases. The CDR3 is 15 residues long. V trimming: 6 bases; J trimming: 3 bases; junction bases outside the gene matches: 8. Germline loops: CDR1 MDHEN, CDR2 SYDVKM. For the CDR3, the DNA is TGTGCCAGCAGCCCCCCCGGGACAGGGTACACTGAAGCTTTCTTT. It codes for CASSPPGTGYTEAFF.

The rearrangement uses TRBV29-1 and TRBJ1-5; the match to TRBD1 covers 7 bases. J was trimmed by 4 bases and V by 4 bases; bases with no gene match: 4. Germline V gene sequence: CDR1 SQVTM, CDR2 ANQGSEA. The CDR3 totals 13 residues. This CDR3 reads CSVATGENQPQHF. CDR3 in DNA: TGCAGCGTTGCCACAGGGGAGAATCAGCCCCAGCATTTT.

V and J are TRBV9 and TRBJ2-3; the match to TRBD2 covers 8 bases. The germline V gene has CDR1 SGDLS and CDR2 YYNGEE. CDR3 length: 16 residues. J lost 7 bases, V lost 3 bases, and 13 bases had no gene match. The CDR3 nucleotides are TGTGCCAGCAGCGACCCCATGGCGGGGGGCCGGAATACGCAGTATTTT. It yields the protein CASSDPMAGGRNTQYF.

V and J are TRBV28 and TRBJ1-2, with D possibly TRBD1 on 5 matching bases. Trimming took 7 bases from V and 8 from J, leaving 20 bases between them. The CDR3 consists of 14 residues. Germline values: CDR1 MDHEN, CDR2 SYDVKM. This chain's CDR3 is CASIRPGGSTGYTF. In nucleotides, the CDR3 is TGTGCCAGCATTCGGCCCGGGGGATCAACCGGCTACACCTTC.

This chain connects TRBV11-3 to TRBJ1-2, with D hard to call. Germline loops: CDR1 SGHNT, CDR2 YENEEA. The CDR3 runs to 16 residues. The V end was cut by 1 base, the J end by 3 bases, with 15 bases between. Written as DNA, the CDR3 is TGTGCCAGCAGCTTAGTCCCGTCAAGCGGGCACTATGGCTACACCTTC. Translation gives CASSLVPSSGHYGYTF.

The rearrangement joins TRBV6-5 to TRBJ2-3, with D possibly TRBD2 on 5 matching bases. CDR3 length equals 15 residues. Trimming removed 10 bases at V and 5 bases at J, with 22 bases between. Germline-derived CDR1 and CDR2 are MNHEY and SVGAGI. The CDR3 spells CATRRSVGAVDTQYF. Here the CDR3 DNA reads TGTGCCACCCGAAGGTCTGTGGGAGCTGTAGATACGCAGTATTTT.

The gene calls are TRBV11-2 and TRBJ2-5; D is possibly TRBD2 (5 bases). Germline V gene sequence: CDR1 SGHAT, CDR2 FQNNGV. CDR3 length: 12 residues. V lost 4 bases to trimming and J lost 5 bases, with 8 bases between them. This CDR3 is CASSSRRETQYF. CDR3 coding DNA: TGTGCCAGCAGCTCTAGGAGGGAGACCCAGTACTTC.

The chain joins TRBV7-2 to TRBJ1-3, with no clear D. This CDR3 comprises 14 residues. The germline V gene encodes CDR1 SGHTA and CDR2 FQGNSA. The ends were cut back, 5 bases at V and 8 bases at J, with 16 bases in the middle. The CDR3 DNA follows: TGTGCCAGCAGCCAAAGAGTTGGAGGGTACACCATATATTTT. Amino acid sequence: CASSQRVGGYTIYF.

This chain connects TRBV19 to TRBJ1-2; possible D gene TRBD1, 5 bases. Germline loops: CDR1 LNHDA, CDR2 SQIVND (reference sequence). This CDR3 spans 14 amino acids. V lost 1 base and J 8 bases, leaving 14 bases between the germline ends. The CDR3 sequence is CASSIGQPSGGYTF. CDR3 bases: TGTGCCAGTAGTATAGGACAGCCTTCGGGCGGCTACACCTTC.

The chain carries TRBV12-5 and TRBJ2-3, with TRBD1 matching 11 bases. J gave up 6 bases and V 6 bases, and 5 bases lay outside the gene matches. CDR3 length equals 14 residues. Germline assignment: CDR1 LGHNT and CDR2 FRNRAP. The CDR3 sequence is CASGPGTGGDTQYF. CDR3 nucleotides: TGTGCTAGTGGCCCCGGGACAGGGGGGGATACGCAGTATTTT.

This clone was counted between two and nine times. V usage is TRBV6-5 and J usage is TRBJ1-4; 7 nucleotides agree with TRBD1. Germline V gives CDR1 MNHEY, CDR2 SVGAGI. The CDR3 contains 15 residues. V shed 6 bases and J 8 bases; nucleotides not matched to a gene: 12. The CDR3 DNA reads as TGTGCCAGCAGGCCTGAGACAGGGTACAACGAAAAACTGTTTTTT. This encodes CASRPETGYNEKLFF.

This clone was counted only a few times. The gene calls are TRBV15 and TRBJ1-5; no definite D call. Germline loops: CDR1 LNHNV, CDR2 YYDKDF (reference sequence). The germline V and J ends were trimmed by 2 bases and 6 bases, with 8 bases remaining between them. The length of the CDR3 is 13 residues. The CDR3 bases are TGTGCCACCAGCAGACCGGGTTTTCAGCCCCAGCATTTT. Its translation: CATSRPGFQPQHF. Looking up the rest from reference TRBV15 and TRBJ1-5 gives the full variable domain: DAMVIQNPRYQVTQFGKPVTLSCSQTLNHNVMYWYQQKSSQAPKLLFHYYDKDFNNEADTPDNFQSRRPNTSFCFLDIRSPGLGDTAMYLCATSRPGFQPQHFGDGTRLSIL.

This chain joins TRBV29-1 and TRBJ1-1; no firm D call. CDR1 is SQVTM and CDR2 is ANQGSEA in the germline V gene. V was shortened by 6 bases and J by 3 bases, with 17 bases between the two germline ends. The CDR3 contains 14 residues. The CDR3 bases are TGCAGCGTCGCAGCCCCCCGGGGTGACACTGAAGCTTTCTTT. It codes for CSVAAPRGDTEAFF. Full variable domain (rest looked up from reference TRBV29-1 and TRBJ1-1): SAVISQKPSRDICQRGTSLTIQCQVDSQVTMMFWYRQQPGQSLTLIATANQGSEATYESGFVIDKFPISRPNLTFSTLTVSNMSPEDSSIYLCSVAAPRGDTEAFFGQGTRLTVV.

The chain carries TRBV7-2 and TRBJ1-5; 7 nucleotides line up with TRBD1. This CDR3 is built from 15 residues. Per germline, CDR1 SGHTA and CDR2 FQGNSA. V was clipped by 3 bases and J by 1 base; unmatched bases: 3. CDR3 nucleotide sequence: TGTGCCAGCAGCTTTGGACAGGCGAGCAATCAGCCCCAGCATTTT. Protein: CASSFGQASNQPQHF.

The rearrangement uses TRBV28 and TRBJ2-3; D is perhaps TRBD2 (7 bases). V lost 5 bases to trimming and J lost 3 bases, with 18 bases between them. Germline lookup yields CDR1 MDHEN and CDR2 SYDVKM. This CDR3 spans 16 amino acids. In nucleotides, the CDR3 is TGTGCCAGCAGTCACCTTCGGGGGGCCTGGACAGATACGCAGTATTTT. It specifies CASSHLRGAWTDTQYF. Looking up the rest from reference TRBV28 and TRBJ2-3 gives the full variable domain: DVKVTQSSRYLVKRTGEKVFLECVQDMDHENMFWYRQDPGLGLRLIYFSYDVKMKEKGDIPEGYSVSREKKERFSLILESASTNQTSMYLCASSHLRGAWTDTQYFGPGTRLTVL.

This rearrangement joins TRBV7-8 to TRBJ2-5; 9 bases match TRBD1. CDR1 and CDR2 (germline): SGHVS, FQNEAQ. The CDR3 totals 16 residues. Unmatched junction bases numbered 11, after V lost 5 bases and J lost 4 bases. In nucleotides, the CDR3 is TGTGCCAGCAGCCCTTACGGACAGGGGCTGTTAGAGACCCAGTACTTC. Its translation: CASSPYGQGLLETQYF.

This clone came up once. The V call is TRBV29-1, the J call TRBJ1-4, with D maybe TRBD1 (5 bases). This CDR3 region has 13 residues. Trimming cost V 2 bases and J 4 bases, with 8 bases left between them. The germline V gene has CDR1 SQVTM and CDR2 ANQGSEA. This CDR3 is CSVENDSNEKLFF. CDR3 in DNA: TGCAGCGTTGAAAATGACAGTAATGAAAAACTGTTTTTT.